This passage covers 5 T cell receptor beta chains from one sample sequenced in a study of T cells in Graves' hyperthyroidism and ophthalmopathy. Template material for amplifying TCR beta CDR3 regions consisted of RNA transcripts. The HTBI primer set was used in a first-round RT-PCR of the TCR CDR3. MiXCR, run by TCRdb on the multiplex PCR reads, gives a single entry per CDR3 protein. Seen here are 490,000 or so distinct CDR3 sequences, 40% to 55% observed once, and the top ten hold 44%. Sequenced: peripheral blood or thyroid tissue (not recorded which). The receptors were sampled from an adult woman with Graves' disease, either hyperthyroidism or ophthalmopathy (not recorded which).

This clonotype has a single count. The rearrangement links TRBV5-1 to TRBJ1-4, with D possibly being TRBD1 (5 bases). The CDR3 runs 15 residues. The V gene's germline CDR1 is SGHRS and CDR2 YFSETQ. Trimming cost V 1 base and J 7 bases, with 14 bases left between them. The CDR3 loop is CASSLTPGRGEKLFF. The CDR3 DNA is TGCGCCAGCAGCTTGACCCCAGGGAGGGGTGAAAAACTGTTTTTT.

This clonotype was seen only a few times. This chain joins TRBV4-1 and TRBJ1-5; weak D call: TRBD1 (5 bases). Trimming pared 0 bases from V and 9 bases from J, leaving 15 bases between. Germline V gives CDR1 MGHRA, CDR2 YSYEKL. The CDR3 sequence is 15 residues long. Here the CDR3 DNA reads TGCGCCAGCAGCCAAGAGGCCAGGACACTTCGGCCCCAGCATTTT. Encoded protein: CASSQEARTLRPQHF.

The chain uses TRBV12-3 or TRBV12-4 and TRBJ1-2; D is ambiguous. Trimming took 6 bases from V and 5 from J, leaving 16 bases between them. The CDR3 runs 14 residues. This CDR3 is CASRMEGGRYGYTF. CDR3 in DNA: TGTGCCAGCAGGATGGAAGGAGGCAGATATGGCTACACCTTC.

This clonotype appeared many times. V usage is TRBV20-1 and J usage is TRBJ1-1; 11 bases match TRBD1. In germline, CDR1 is DFQATT, CDR2 SNEGSKA (reference sequence). CDR3 length: 15 amino acids. Trimming removed 3 bases from V and 4 bases from J; junction bases left unmatched: 7. This CDR3 is CSARRTGGGSTEAFF. The CDR3, as DNA: TGCAGTGCTAGGCGGACAGGGGGCGGGAGCACTGAAGCTTTCTTT.

V is TRBV19 and J is TRBJ2-5; the D is unclear. Germline values: CDR1 LNHDA, CDR2 SQIVND (reference sequence). CDR3 length: 13 residues. Trimming cost V 3 bases and J 1 base, with 6 bases left between them. The chain's CDR3 is CASSMDVQETQYF. The CDR3 DNA reads as TGTGCCAGTAGTATGGACGTCCAAGAGACCCAGTACTTC.